A selection of T cell receptor beta chains follows, all from one sample in a study of blood T cells in healthy people across ages. MiXCR was run by TCRdb on the 5' RACE reads, yielding one entry per CDR3 protein. In the table there are 1.5 million to 2 million distinct CDR3 sequences, roughly 49% of which are singletons. The sequenced sample was blood. Receptor source: a woman aged 40-49 years in good health. Each CDR3 is given with its conserved first and last residue. Each record gives: CDR3 length, J gene, V gene, D gene, clone size, CDR3 DNA, CDR3 protein. The D gene is left open where the match is weak. The size of a clone is reported for some rows only, either as once, few or many, or as a class for expanded clones.

11	TRBJ2-3	TRBV6-2/TRBV6-3	NA	NA	TGTGCCAGTCAACAGGGAGATACGCAGTATTTT	CASQQGDTQYF
18	TRBJ2-5	TRBV20-1	TRBD1	NA	TGCAGTGCTAGACTCCGAGACAGGGCCGAGAACTTACAAGAGACCCAGTACTTC	CSARLRDRAENLQETQYF
13	TRBJ1-5	TRBV20-1	TRBD1	NA	TGCAGTGTTTCGACAGGGGGAGGACAGCCCCAGCATTTT	CSVSTGGGQPQHF
14	TRBJ2-1	TRBV18	NA	few	TGTGCCAGCTCACCACCAAACAGGGAAAATGAGCAGTTCTTC	CASSPPNRENEQFF
12	TRBJ2-5	TRBV20-1	NA	many	TGCAGTGCTAGGGCATCCGGAGAGACCCAGTACTTC	CSARASGETQYF
15	TRBJ1-5	TRBV4-2	NA	NA	TGTGCCAGCAGCCAATACGGGGATAGCAATCAGCCCCAGCATTTT	CASSQYGDSNQPQHF
17	TRBJ2-7	TRBV4-3	NA	NA	TGCGCCAGCAGCCAAGGTGGTTACAGCTCCTTTGGGTACGAGCAGTACTTC	CASSQGGYSSFGYEQYF
10	TRBJ2-3	TRBV20-1	NA	NA	TGCAGTGCTGGAGCGAATACGCAGTATTTT	CSAGANTQYF
14	TRBJ1-4	TRBV28	TRBD1	NA	TGTGCCAGCAGTGGACAGGGGGTCGGAGAAAAACTGTTTTTT	CASSGQGVGEKLFF
16	TRBJ2-1	TRBV2	NA	once	TGTGCCAGCAGCCGGCAGGGTGAACTTTCCTACAATGAGCAGTTCTTC	CASSRQGELSYNEQFF
14	TRBJ2-5	TRBV6-2/TRBV6-3	NA	NA	TGTGCCAGCAGTTACCGTCGGTTGCAAGAGACCCAGTACTTC	CASSYRRLQETQYF
17	TRBJ2-7	TRBV7-2	TRBD2	few	TGTGCCAGCAGCTTAGTTGCGGCGGGGGGTTGGAACTACGAGCAGTACTTC	CASSLVAAGGWNYEQYF
15	TRBJ1-2	TRBV6-5	TRBD1	NA	TGTGCCAGCAGGGGGGACAGGGAAGTTAACTATGGCTACACCTTC	CASRGDREVNYGYTF
16	TRBJ2-1	TRBV28	NA	NA	TGTGCCAGCAGTCAGGCAGGGGACCCCTCCTACAATGAGCAGTTCTTC	CASSQAGDPSYNEQFF
14	TRBJ1-5	TRBV4-3	NA	NA	TGCGCCAGCAGCCAAGACAGTTTCAATCAGCCCCAGCATTTT	CASSQDSFNQPQHF
16	TRBJ2-7	TRBV27	TRBD1	NA	TGTGCCAGCAGTTTAGCGGACAGGGGTTCGTACAATGAGCAGTACTTC	CASSLADRGSYNEQYF